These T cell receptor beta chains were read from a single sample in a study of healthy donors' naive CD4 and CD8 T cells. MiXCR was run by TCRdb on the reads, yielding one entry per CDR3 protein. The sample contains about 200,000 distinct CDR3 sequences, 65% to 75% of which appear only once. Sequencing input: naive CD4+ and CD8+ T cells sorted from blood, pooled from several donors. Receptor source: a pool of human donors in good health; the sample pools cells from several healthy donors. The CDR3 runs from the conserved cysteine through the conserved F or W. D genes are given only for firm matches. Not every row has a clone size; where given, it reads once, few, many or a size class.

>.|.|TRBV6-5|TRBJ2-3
TGTGCCAGCACCGTCACCAGGGCTGAAACAGATACGCAGTATTTT
CASTVTRAETDTQYF
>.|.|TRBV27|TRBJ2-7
TGTGCCAGCAGTTTATTGGGTACCGACGAGCAGTACTTC
CASSLLGTDEQYF
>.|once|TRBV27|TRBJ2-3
TGTGCCAGCAGTTCCATTGTTGTGGCAGGCACAGATACGCAGTATTTT
CASSSIVVAGTDTQYF
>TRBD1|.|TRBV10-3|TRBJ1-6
TGTGCCATCAGTGAGTCGTCAGGGGGCGTTTCACCCCTCCACTTT
CAISESSGGVSPLHF
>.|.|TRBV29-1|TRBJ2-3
TGCAGCGTTGTGGGCGGCTTAGATACGCAGTATTTT
CSVVGGLDTQYF
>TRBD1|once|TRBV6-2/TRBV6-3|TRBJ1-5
TGTGCCAGCAACTCGAGAAGGGACAGCTTCACCCAGCCCCAGCATTTT
CASNSRRDSFTQPQHF
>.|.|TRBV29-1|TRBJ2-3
TGCAGCGTTGAACCGACCACTTATACGCAGTATTTT
CSVEPTTYTQYF
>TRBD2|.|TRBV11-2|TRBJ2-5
TGTGCCAGCAGCTTAGTTCTGACTAGCGGCTATCAAGAGACCCAGTACTTC
CASSLVLTSGYQETQYF
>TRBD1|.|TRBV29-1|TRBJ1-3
TGCAGCGTACAAGGACAGGGGACCTCTGGAAACACCATATATTTT
CSVQGQGTSGNTIYF
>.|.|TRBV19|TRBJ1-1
TGTGCCAGTAGTGGGTTCCCGAACACTGAAGCTTTCTTT
CASSGFPNTEAFF
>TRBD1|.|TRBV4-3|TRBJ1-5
TGCGCCAGCAGCCGAAGGACAGGAGATAGCAATCAGCCCCAGCATTTT
CASSRRTGDSNQPQHF
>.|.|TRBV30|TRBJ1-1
TGTGCCTGGATCCCAGAGACGCTGAACACTGAAGCTTTCTTT
CAWIPETLNTEAFF
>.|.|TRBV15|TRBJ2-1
TGTGCCACCAGCAGGATCGGGACCGTCTCCTACAATGAGCAGTTCTTC
CATSRIGTVSYNEQFF
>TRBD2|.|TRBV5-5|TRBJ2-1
TGTGCCAGCAGCTTGGTTAGCGGGGGAAACAATGAGCAGTTCTTC
CASSLVSGGNNEQFF